A few counts support the clone carrying this T cell receptor (beta chain). Its antigen remains unidentified. The data originate from a study of response to subunit inactivated influenza vaccine. TCRdb used MiXCR to reprocess the RT-PCR reads, holding one entry per CDR3 protein. Altogether over 300,000 distinct CDR3 sequences are present, 21% being singletons, with the ten largest covering roughly 10%. Whole-study results and caveats: After each seasonal influenza vaccination, few new T cells are recruited, the authors suggested.

V was shortened by 4 bases and J by 0 bases, with 10 bases between the two germline ends. There are 14 residues in the CDR3. Germline values: CDR1 SQVTM, CDR2 ANQGSEA. The TCR was taken from a man aged 50-75 years who received an inactivated influenza vaccine. The chain couples TRBV29-1 to TRBJ2-4; no clear D gene. The starting material was PBMCs from blood, obtained less than 22 months after vaccination. CDR3 sequence reads: CSVAHRLAKNIQYF. In DNA, the CDR3 is TGCAGCGTTGCGCACAGACTAGCCAAAAACATTCAGTACTTC.